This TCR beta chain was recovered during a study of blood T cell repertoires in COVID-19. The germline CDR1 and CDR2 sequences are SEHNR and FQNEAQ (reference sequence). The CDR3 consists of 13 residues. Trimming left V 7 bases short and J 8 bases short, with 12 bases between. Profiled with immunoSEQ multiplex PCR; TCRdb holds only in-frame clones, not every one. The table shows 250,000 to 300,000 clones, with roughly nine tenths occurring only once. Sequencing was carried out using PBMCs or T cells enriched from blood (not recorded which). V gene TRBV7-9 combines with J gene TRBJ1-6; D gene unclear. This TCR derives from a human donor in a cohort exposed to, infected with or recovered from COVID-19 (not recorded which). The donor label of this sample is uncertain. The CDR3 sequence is CASTNLPDSPLHF. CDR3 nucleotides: TGTGCCAGCACCAACCTCCCGGATTCACCCCTCCACTTT.